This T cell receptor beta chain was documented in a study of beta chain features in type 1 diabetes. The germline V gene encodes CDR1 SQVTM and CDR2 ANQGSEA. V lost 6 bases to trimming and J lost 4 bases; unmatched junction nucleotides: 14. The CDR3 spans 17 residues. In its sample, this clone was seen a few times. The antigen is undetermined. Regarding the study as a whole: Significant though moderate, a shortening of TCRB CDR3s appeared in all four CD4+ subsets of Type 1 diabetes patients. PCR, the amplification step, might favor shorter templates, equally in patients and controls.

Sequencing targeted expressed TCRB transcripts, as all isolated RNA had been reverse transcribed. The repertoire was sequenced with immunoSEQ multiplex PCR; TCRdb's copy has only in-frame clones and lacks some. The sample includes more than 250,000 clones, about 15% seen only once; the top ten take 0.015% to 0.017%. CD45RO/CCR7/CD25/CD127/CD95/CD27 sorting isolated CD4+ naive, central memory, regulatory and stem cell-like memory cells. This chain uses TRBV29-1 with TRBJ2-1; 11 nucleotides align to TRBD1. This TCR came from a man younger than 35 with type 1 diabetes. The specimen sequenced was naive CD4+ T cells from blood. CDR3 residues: CSVGRDRGLQGYNEQFF. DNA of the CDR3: TGCAGCGTCGGTCGGGACAGGGGGTTGCAAGGATACAATGAGCAGTTCTTC.